Presented here are 20 T cell receptor beta chains from one specimen sequenced in a study of T-cell reconstitution after alpha-beta-depleted transplantation in children. TCRbeta library construction was performed incorporating unique molecular identifiers. TCRdb ran MiXCR on the PCR reads and lists one entry per CDR3 protein. The repertoire holds about 400,000 distinct CDR3 sequences, with roughly 20% as singletons. The starting material was PBMCs from the stem cell graft donor, obtained from the stem cell graft. Receptor source: a human donor who donated a stem cell graft to a child with acute myeloid leukemia.

CDR3 sequence reads: CASSDPGRKTNQPQHF. The CDR3, as DNA: TGTGCCAGCAGTGACCCGGGACGGAAAACCAATCAGCCCCAGCATTTT. This chain uses TRBV28 with TRBJ1-5, with D possibly being TRBD1 (5 bases). Germline CDR1 MDHEN, CDR2 SYDVKM. V was clipped by 5 bases and J by 3 bases, with 17 bases between them. The CDR3 loop spans 16 amino acids.

The genes are TRBV2 and TRBJ1-6, with 12 bases lining up with TRBD1. J was trimmed by 2 bases and V by 6 bases; bases with no gene match: 8. The germline V gene encodes CDR1 SNHLY and CDR2 FYNNEI. The CDR3 spans 18 residues. CDR3 sequence (DNA): TGTGCCAGCAGCACCGGGACAGGGGGCGACCCCTATAATTCACCCCTCCACTTT. It specifies CASSTGTGGDPYNSPLHF.

The genes are TRBV5-6 and TRBJ2-3; TRBD2 matches at 11 bases. The CDR3 spans 18 residues. V dropped 0 bases and J dropped 2; count of bases not matched to a gene: 8. The germline V gene encodes CDR1 SGHDT and CDR2 YYEEEE. CDR3 region: CASSLASGTSGSTDTQYF. As DNA, the CDR3 is TGTGCCAGCAGCTTGGCTTCCGGGACTAGCGGTTCCACAGATACGCAGTATTTT. The full variable domain, rest sourced from reference TRBV5-6 and TRBJ2-3, is DAGVTQSPTHLIKTRGQQVTLRCSPKSGHDTVSWYQQALGQGPQFIFQYYEEEERQRGNFPDRFSGHQFPNYSSELNVNALLLGDSALYLCASSLASGTSGSTDTQYFGPGTRLTVL.

This chain links TRBV5-1 with TRBJ2-1, with a possible D match to TRBD2 (6 bases). The CDR3 extends over 15 amino acids. Per the germline V gene, CDR1 is SGHRS and CDR2 is YFSETQ. V gave up 0 bases and J gave up 6 bases, with 13 bases separating them. The CDR3 region is CASSLAVSGGNEQFF. The CDR3 DNA reads TGCGCCAGCAGCTTGGCGGTATCCGGGGGCAATGAGCAGTTCTTC.

This clonotype was seen ten or more times. The rearrangement joins TRBV6-1 to TRBJ2-2; no definite D call. Germline V gives CDR1 MNHNS, CDR2 SASEGT. The length of the CDR3 is 15 residues. V shed 7 bases and J shed 6 bases, with 18 bases lying between them. The CDR3 coding sequence is TGTGCCAGCAAAATGACCGAGACTGGTTCCGGGGAGCTGTTTTTT. Amino acid sequence: CASKMTETGSGELFF.

The rearrangement joins TRBV27 to TRBJ1-1, with 9 bases identical to TRBD1. The germline V gene encodes CDR1 MNHEY and CDR2 SMNVEV (reference sequence). This CDR3 comprises 15 residues. The trim removed 5 bases at V and 5 bases at J, leaving 9 bases unmatched. The CDR3 nucleotides are TGTGCCAGCAGTCCTCAACAGGGGGCGAGTACTGAAGCTTTCTTT. Its protein is CASSPQQGASTEAFF.

This clonotype was seen repeatedly, ten times or more. The rearrangement uses TRBV12-3 or TRBV12-4 and TRBJ2-1, with a weak D call TRBD1 (6 bases). V lost 8 bases and J lost 4, with 18 bases in between. CDR3 length equals 15 residues. The CDR3 DNA is TGTGCCAGCCCCCAGCCAGGGGCCCCGTACAATGAGCAGTTCTTC. This translates into CASPQPGAPYNEQFF.

This chain links TRBV18 with TRBJ2-5; maybe TRBD2 (5 bases). V lost 2 bases and J 1 base, leaving 8 bases between the germline ends. The CDR3 spans 14 residues. Germline V gives CDR1 KGHSH, CDR2 LQKENI. This chain's CDR3 is CASSPWETQETQYF. CDR3 DNA sequence: TGTGCCAGCTCACCATGGGAGACCCAAGAGACCCAGTACTTC.

V and J are TRBV5-1 and TRBJ2-3; the match to TRBD2 covers 12 bases. Germline CDR1 reads SGHRS; CDR2 reads YFSETQ. The CDR3 loop spans 16 amino acids. With 6 bases clipped from V and 1 base from J, the junction kept 6 bases outside the gene matches. CDR3 sequence: CASTSSGRAGTDTQYF. CDR3 DNA: TGCGCCAGCACCTCTAGCGGGAGGGCCGGCACAGATACGCAGTATTTT.

The chain carries TRBV2 and TRBJ2-7, with D perhaps TRBD1 or TRBD2 (5 bases each). Per the germline V gene, CDR1 is SNHLY and CDR2 is FYNNEI. CDR3 length: 13 residues. Trimming removed 10 bases from V and 2 bases from J, with 15 bases in between. The CDR3 nucleotides are TGTGCCATGCAACGGGACCGCCCCTACGAGCAGTACTTC. Encoded protein: CAMQRDRPYEQYF.

This clonotype came up a few times. CDR3 loop: CSVGDTYYEQYF. CDR3 bases: TGCAGTGTCGGGGACACCTACTACGAGCAGTACTTC. The chain has TRBV29-1 and TRBJ2-7, with D possibly TRBD1 on 6 matching bases. The CDR3 has 12 amino acids. The germline V gene has CDR1 SQVTM and CDR2 ANQGSEA.

The chain joins TRBV12-3 or TRBV12-4 to TRBJ2-1, with 10 bases matching TRBD2. The CDR3 loop spans 18 amino acids. J was trimmed by 0 bases and V by 6 bases; bases with no gene match: 11. In DNA, the CDR3 is TGTGCCAGCAGGAACCCCGGACTAGCGGTGTACTCCTACAATGAGCAGTTCTTC. Its protein is CASRNPGLAVYSYNEQFF.

This clonotype was detected a few times. V is TRBV5-4 and J is TRBJ2-7; the D is unclear. There are 14 residues in the CDR3. CDR1 is SGHNT, CDR2 YYREEE, per germline (reference sequence). Trimming left V 0 bases short and J 2 bases short, with 9 bases between. The CDR3 DNA follows: TGTGCCAGCAGCTTGGCCAACAGCCCCTACGAGCAGTACTTC. It codes for CASSLANSPYEQYF. Complete variable domain (other parts from reference TRBV5-4 and TRBJ2-7): ETGVTQSPTHLIKTRGQQVTLRCSSQSGHNTVSWYQQALGQGPQFIFQYYREEENGRGNFPPRFSGLQFPNYSSELNVNALELDDSALYLCASSLANSPYEQYFGPGTRLTVT.

This clonotype appeared many times. The V and J genes are TRBV12-3 or TRBV12-4 and TRBJ1-2; D gene unclear. Trimming removed 7 bases at V and 1 base at J, with 7 bases between. The CDR3 sequence is 12 residues long. The CDR3 DNA reads as TGTGCCAGCAAGGACGGTAACTATGGCTACACCTTC. This translates into CASKDGNYGYTF.

The V and J genes are TRBV28 and TRBJ1-5, with D possibly TRBD1 on 5 matching bases. Between the trimmed V and J ends, which lost 7 bases and 0 bases, there was a span of 7 bases. The length of the CDR3 is 13 residues. CDR1 and CDR2 (germline): MDHEN, SYDVKM. The CDR3 DNA reads TGTGCCAGCAAGAGGGGTAGCAATCAGCCCCAGCATTTT. This sequence encodes CASKRGSNQPQHF.

This clonotype has a handful of counts. The chain uses TRBV6-5 and TRBJ2-1; 8 bases fit TRBD1. After removal of 4 bases from V and 2 bases from J, the junction contained 7 bases not matched to a gene. Germline V CDR1 and CDR2: MNHEY, SVGAGI. The CDR3 is 16 amino acids. The chain's CDR3 is CASSLGQGRTYNEQFF. The CDR3 bases are TGTGCCAGCAGTTTAGGACAGGGACGGACCTACAATGAGCAGTTCTTC.

The table lists this clonotype with a count of one. This may come from a read error, since a much larger clone is one base off. This chain connects TRBV20-1 to TRBJ2-1; D is possibly TRBD1 (5 bases). Germline CDR1 and CDR2: DFQATT and SNEGSKA (reference sequence). The length of the CDR3 is 15 residues. The CDR3 loop is CSAQTALSSCNEQFF. CDR3 bases: TGCAGTGCCCAGACAGCATTGAGCTCCTGCAATGAGCAGTTCTTC.

The chain is built from TRBV6-2 or TRBV6-3 and TRBJ2-2; D call uncertain. Trimming removed 6 bases at V and 7 bases at J, with 15 bases between. CDR1 MNHEY and CDR2 SVGEGT come from the germline V gene. The CDR3 is 14 amino acids. The CDR3 DNA reads as TGTGCCAGCAGACTCCGTATCGCGGTCGGGGAGCTGTTTTTT. Translating it yields CASRLRIAVGELFF.

This clonotype has just a few counts. This chain links TRBV7-2 with TRBJ2-5, with D possibly being TRBD1 or TRBD2 (5 bases each). The CDR3 runs to 12 residues. CDR1 and CDR2 (germline): SGHTA, FQGNSA. Trimming cost V 7 bases and J 3 bases, with 9 bases left between them. The CDR3 DNA follows: TGTGCCAGCACCCGGGACGAAGAGACCCAGTACTTC. It is translated as CASTRDEETQYF.

Many counts were recorded for this clonotype. The gene calls are TRBV12-3 or TRBV12-4 and TRBJ2-1; 10 bases line up with TRBD2. The J segment lost 6 bases and the V segment lost 4 bases, leaving 6 bases of the junction unmatched. The CDR3 runs 15 residues. The CDR3 here is CASSWTSGRGNEQFF. Written as DNA, the CDR3 is TGTGCCAGCAGTTGGACTAGCGGTAGAGGCAATGAGCAGTTCTTC.